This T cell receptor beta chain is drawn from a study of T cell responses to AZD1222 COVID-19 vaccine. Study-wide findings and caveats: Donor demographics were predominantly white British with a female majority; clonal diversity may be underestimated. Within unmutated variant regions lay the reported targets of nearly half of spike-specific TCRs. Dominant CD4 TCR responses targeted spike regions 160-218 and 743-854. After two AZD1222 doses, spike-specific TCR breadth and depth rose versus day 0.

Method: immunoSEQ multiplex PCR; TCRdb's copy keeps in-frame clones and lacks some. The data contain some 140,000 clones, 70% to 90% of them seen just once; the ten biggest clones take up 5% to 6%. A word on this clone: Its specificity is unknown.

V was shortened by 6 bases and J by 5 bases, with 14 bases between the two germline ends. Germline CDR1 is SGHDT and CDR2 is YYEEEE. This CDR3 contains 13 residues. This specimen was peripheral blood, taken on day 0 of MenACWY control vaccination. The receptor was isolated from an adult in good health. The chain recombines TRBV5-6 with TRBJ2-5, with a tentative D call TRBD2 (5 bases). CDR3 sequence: CASTFRGTETQYF. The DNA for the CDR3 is TGTGCCAGCACCTTCCGGGGTACGGAGACCCAGTACTTC.